Below are 28 T cell receptor beta chains sequenced from a single sample in a study of breast tumors, draining lymph nodes, adjacent tissues. Samples came from axillary lymph nodes draining the breast cancer. From the multiplex PCR reads, TCRdb called clonotypes with MiXCR, one entry per CDR3 protein. The table lists about 89,000 distinct CDR3 sequences, more than 25% of them singletons. The sequenced sample was axillary lymph node tissue. Receptors were obtained from a female donor with breast cancer. Some clones in this sample may be carry-over from other donors' samples.

The sample holds many counts of this clonotype. The chain couples TRBV7-9 to TRBJ2-7; 11 bases are a match to TRBD1. V lost 5 bases to trimming and J lost 4 bases; unmatched junction nucleotides: 7. CDR3 length equals 15 residues. CDR1 and CDR2 (germline): SEHNR, FQNEAQ (reference sequence). The CDR3 bases are TGTGCCAGCAGCATACCGGGACAGGGGGAATACGAGCAGTACTTC. The encoded protein is CASSIPGQGEYEQYF.

There are many counts of this clonotype. This chain joins TRBV6-2 or TRBV6-3 and TRBJ1-5, with D uncertain. The CDR3 is made up of 14 amino acids. The germline CDR1 and CDR2 sequences are MNHEY and SVGEGT. V was clipped by 2 bases and J by 7 bases, with 12 bases between them. Here the CDR3 reads CASSYGGDSQPQHF. The DNA of the CDR3 is TGTGCCAGCAGTTACGGCGGGGATTCGCAGCCCCAGCATTTT.

This clonotype was observed at least ten times. The rearrangement links TRBV14 to TRBJ2-1, with 13 bases fitting TRBD2. V lost 6 bases, J lost 7 bases, and 15 bases stayed unmatched. Germline V CDR1 and CDR2: SGHDN, FVKESK. The CDR3 has 18 amino acids. CDR3: CASSRHLGLAGAENEQFF. Here the CDR3 DNA reads TGTGCCAGCAGTCGACACCTCGGACTAGCGGGAGCCGAAAATGAGCAGTTCTTC.

Concerning this clonotype: The CDR3 does not end in the conserved phenylalanine or tryptophan, so this is likely a read error. The rearrangement joins TRBV28 to TRBJ1-5; TRBD1 matches 9 bases. Germline CDR1 reads MDHEN; CDR2 reads SYDVKM. The CDR3 contains 16 residues. After removal of 6 bases from V and 5 bases from J, the junction contained 11 bases not matched to a gene. CDR3 protein: CASRKNSGQGDQPQHL. The CDR3 DNA follows: TGTGCCAGCAGGAAAAACTCGGGACAGGGAGATCAGCCCCAGCATCTT.

This clonotype occurred many times. The chain has TRBV20-1 and TRBJ2-7; D ambiguous. Germline V gene lookup returns CDR1 DFQATT and CDR2 SNEGSKA (reference sequence). The CDR3 consists of 11 residues. Between the trimmed V and J ends, which lost 4 bases and 5 bases, there was a span of 9 bases. The CDR3 coding sequence is TGCAGTGCTACCCGAACCAACGAGCAGTACTTC. Translating gives CSATRTNEQYF.

This clonotype was detected ten times or more. V is TRBV7-9 and J is TRBJ1-6; the D gene is possibly TRBD1 (5 bases). With 3 bases removed from V and 10 bases from J, the gap between germline ends came to 16 bases. This CDR3 has 15 residues. The germline V gene encodes CDR1 SEHNR and CDR2 FQNEAQ (reference sequence). The CDR3 DNA reads TGTGCCAGCAGCTTCGGGGCCTGGCAGTCATCACCCCTCCACTTT. This sequence encodes CASSFGAWQSSPLHF.

This clonotype is classed as medium-sized (0.01 to 0.1%). V gene TRBV20-1 combines with J gene TRBJ2-7; TRBD2 aligns across 7 bases. Germline CDR1 reads DFQATT; CDR2 reads SNEGSKA (reference sequence). The CDR3 has 13 amino acids. Trimming at V came to 3 bases and at J to 0 bases, leaving 2 bases not matched to a gene. This chain's CDR3 is CSASTSDSYEQYF. The CDR3 DNA sequence: TGCAGTGCTAGCACTAGCGACTCCTACGAGCAGTACTTC.

To note about this clonotype: A single base separates this from a much larger clone, so it may be a read error. Since the CDR3 does not end with the conserved phenylalanine or tryptophan, this likely comes from a read error. The chain carries TRBV28 and TRBJ2-7; no clear D gene. Germline CDR1 and CDR2: MDHEN and SYDVKM. The CDR3 has 10 amino acids. The CDR3 DNA follows: TGTGCCACCAGTAATTACGAGCAGTACCTC. Protein product: CATSNYEQYL.

This clonotype showed up many times. This sequence joins TRBV5-1 and TRBJ2-1; tentatively, D is TRBD1 (6 bases). This CDR3 spans 18 amino acids. Trimming shortened V by 4 bases and J by 8 bases, and 28 bases separated the two germline ends. Germline CDR1 is SGHRS and CDR2 is YFSETQ. The CDR3 coding sequence is TGCGCCAGCAGCGATTTAAGCGGAGCGCGGCAGGGGTCCGATGAGCAGTTCTTC. The encoded protein is CASSDLSGARQGSDEQFF.

As regards this clonotype: This CDR3 fails to terminate in the conserved phenylalanine or tryptophan, so it likely reflects a read error. CDR3 nucleotides: TGCAGTGCTACCACTATCGGAGGGCTCAATGAGCAGTTCCTC. Its translation: CSATTIGGLNEQFL. The chain carries TRBV20-1 and TRBJ2-1; perhaps TRBD2 as D (6 bases). Germline V gene sequence: CDR1 DFQATT, CDR2 SNEGSKA (reference sequence). Trimming took 4 bases from V and 6 from J, leaving 16 bases between them. This CDR3 has 14 amino acids.

This clonotype was seen just once. A single base separates this from a much larger clone, so it may be a read error. V is TRBV6-6 and J is TRBJ1-1; perhaps TRBD1 as D (6 bases). Germline CDR1 and CDR2: MNHNY and SVGAGI (reference sequence). Between the trimmed V and J ends, which lost 6 bases and 4 bases, there was a span of 15 bases. The CDR3 is 14 amino acids. The CDR3 loop reads CASSPQQGSTEAFF. The CDR3 nucleotides read TGTGCCAGCAGCCCCCAACAGGGTTCCACTGAAGCTTTCTTT.

This clonotype was counted ten times or more. J is TRBJ2-7 and V is TRBV7-9; D might be TRBD2 (7 bases). CDR1 is SEHNR, CDR2 FQNEAQ, per germline (reference sequence). The CDR3 sequence is 16 residues long. V lost 1 base, J lost 2 bases, and 15 bases lay in between. The CDR3 DNA reads TGTGCCAGCAGCTTAGGGGGGGCGGGAGTGGCCTACGAGCAGTACTTC. It codes for CASSLGGAGVAYEQYF.

This clonotype occurred many times. The rearrangement uses TRBV7-8 and TRBJ2-7; D unclear. CDR3 length: 17 residues. Germline CDR1 is SGHVS and CDR2 is FQNEAQ. V was cut by 1 base and J by 4 bases, with 20 bases left in between. The CDR3 spells CASSLDPPQPCLYEQYF. In nucleotides, the CDR3 is TGTGCCAGCAGCTTAGACCCCCCGCAGCCTTGTTTATACGAGCAGTACTTC.

This clonotype was found many times. The J gene is TRBJ2-1, the V gene TRBV24-1; D remains ambiguous. The CDR3 spans 17 residues. The V gene lost 2 bases and the J gene lost 2 bases, with 15 bases spanning the gap. Germline values: CDR1 KGHDR, CDR2 SFDVKD. The CDR3 reads CATSDYPGRVAYNEQFF. CDR3 DNA: TGTGCCACCAGTGATTACCCTGGACGGGTCGCCTACAATGAGCAGTTCTTC.

CDR3 sequence (DNA): TGTGCCAGCAGTTGGAAGCCGGGAGAAGCTTTCTTT. It yields the protein CASSWKPGEAFF. V and J are TRBV5-6 and TRBJ1-1; D remains unclear. From germline, CDR1 is SGHDT and CDR2 YYEEEE. V lost 5 bases and J 8 bases, leaving 13 bases between the germline ends. The CDR3 runs to 12 residues.

This clonotype was detected ten times or more. CDR3 coding DNA: TGTGCCAGCAGTTTAAACCCGGGGGCGGCAGGAAACACCATATATTTT. Translating it yields CASSLNPGAAGNTIYF. The chain combines TRBV12-3 or TRBV12-4 with TRBJ1-3; maybe TRBD1 (6 bases). The CDR3 consists of 16 residues. V dropped 2 bases and J dropped 4 bases, with 15 bases sitting between them.

This chain joins TRBV25-1 and TRBJ1-4; 9 bases fit TRBD1. The V and J ends lost 4 bases and 11 bases, in that order; junction bases with no gene match: 8. Germline V gene sequence: CDR1 MGHDK, CDR2 SYGVNS. The CDR3 consists of 14 residues. CDR3 region: CASSATGGGEKLFF. The DNA for the CDR3 is TGTGCCAGCAGTGCGACAGGGGGGGGTGAGAAACTGTTTTTT.

In its sample, this clonotype was seen many times. J is TRBJ2-3 and V is TRBV5-1; D ambiguous. The CDR3 spans 13 residues. The germline CDR1 and CDR2 sequences are SGHRS and YFSETQ. Trimming left V 4 bases short and J 7 bases short, with 13 bases between. The CDR3 sequence: CASSENQANTQYF. CDR3 nucleotides: TGCGCCAGCAGCGAAAACCAGGCGAATACGCAGTATTTT. The whole variable domain, remainder taken from reference TRBV5-1 and TRBJ2-3, is KAGVTQTPRYLIKTRGQQVTLSCSPISGHRSVSWYQQTPGQGLQFLFEYFSETQRNKGNFPGRFSGRQFSNSRSEMNVSTLELGDSALYLCASSENQANTQYFGPGTRLTVL.

As to this clonotype: This is likely a read error, given that the CDR3 carries no conserved phenylalanine or tryptophan at its end. The J gene is TRBJ2-3, the V gene TRBV10-1, with no clear D. Germline V gene lookup returns CDR1 WNHNN and CDR2 SYGVQD (reference sequence). The CDR3 extends over 12 amino acids. The CDR3 region is CASSCKPDTQYL. The DNA for the CDR3 is TGTGCCAGCAGTTGCAAGCCAGATACGCAGTATCTT.

The gene calls are TRBV7-3 and TRBJ2-1; TRBD2 matches 15 bases. The V gene end was trimmed by 5 bases and the J gene end by 4 bases; junction bases not matched to a gene: 6. CDR1 and CDR2 from the germline V gene are SGHTA and FQGTGA. This CDR3 is 17 amino acids long. CDR3 DNA sequence: TGTGCCAGCAGCCTCTATGGGACTAGCGGGAGGTACAATGAGCAGTTCTTC. Translating gives CASSLYGTSGRYNEQFF.

This clonotype was seen many times. The genes are TRBV5-5 and TRBJ2-3, with TRBD1 as a possible D gene (6 bases). Germline V gene sequence: CDR1 SGHKS, CDR2 YYEKEE (reference sequence). V dropped 4 bases and J dropped 2 bases, with 14 bases sitting between them. The CDR3 is 15 residues long. CDR3 nucleotides: TGTGCCAGCAGCGGGGGCCGGACACCCACAGATACGCAGTATTTT. Its translation is CASSGGRTPTDTQYF.

This clonotype was observed at least ten times. This chain uses TRBV6-5 with TRBJ2-7; weak D call: TRBD1 (6 bases). The CDR3 extends over 14 amino acids. Germline values: CDR1 MNHEY, CDR2 SVGAGI. V was pared by 6 bases and J by 2 bases, with 14 bases between. The CDR3 sequence is CASRNRVVAYEQYF. DNA of the CDR3: TGTGCCAGCAGAAACAGGGTGGTCGCCTACGAGCAGTACTTC.

This chain joins TRBV12-3 or TRBV12-4 and TRBJ2-3, with TRBD2 matching over 11 bases. J lost 8 bases, V lost 6 bases, and 4 bases had no gene match. The CDR3 sequence is 13 residues long. CDR3: CASRGLADGTQYF. The CDR3 nucleotides read TGTGCCAGCAGGGGACTAGCGGACGGTACGCAGTATTTT.

The rearrangement joins TRBV6-6 to TRBJ1-2; 7 bases are a match to TRBD1. The ends lost 10 bases at V and 2 bases at J; junction bases unmatched: 7. The CDR3 contains 13 residues. From germline, CDR1 is MNHNY and CDR2 SVGAGI (reference sequence). The CDR3 loop is CAIGQGENYGYTF. The CDR3 region has the DNA TGTGCCATCGGCCAGGGGGAGAACTATGGCTACACCTTC.

This clonotype appeared a single time. A clone one base away is much larger, so this may be a read error. This chain uses TRBV28 with TRBJ2-1, with a possible D match to TRBD1 (6 bases). CDR3 length equals 14 residues. The V gene's germline CDR1 is MDHEN and CDR2 SYDVKM. Trimming took 3 bases from V and 8 from J, leaving 14 bases between them. Written as DNA, the CDR3 is TGTGCCAGCAGTTTCAGGACAGCCAGGGATGAGCAGTTCTTC. Protein product: CASSFRTARDEQFF. The whole variable domain, remainder taken from reference TRBV28 and TRBJ2-1, is DVKVTQSSRYLVKRTGEKVFLECVQDMDHENMFWYRQDPGLGLRLIYFSYDVKMKEKGDIPEGYSVSREKKERFSLILESASTNQTSMYLCASSFRTARDEQFFGPGTRLTVL.

About this clonotype itself: A read error may account for a junction end that differs from germline. J is TRBJ2-1 and V is TRBV4-1; weak D call: TRBD2 (6 bases). Looked up from germline, CDR1 is MGHRA and CDR2 is YSYEKL. The CDR3 length is 16 residues. The CDR3 reads CASSQDGGLGYNERFF. The DNA of the CDR3 is TGCGCCAGCAGCCAAGATGGAGGGCTGGGGTACAACGAGCGGTTCTTC.

The CDR3 protein is CATSSTSGIRYEQYF. CDR3 bases: TGTGCCACCAGCAGCACTAGCGGGATAAGGTACGAGCAGTACTTC. This sequence joins TRBV15 and TRBJ2-7, with TRBD2 matching 10 bases. This CDR3 contains 15 residues. Germline trimming cut 3 bases from V and 4 bases from J; bases unmatched to any gene: 6. In germline, CDR1 is LNHNV, CDR2 YYDKDF (reference sequence).

This clonotype occurred many times. The genes are TRBV7-2 and TRBJ2-2; 7 bases match TRBD1. Germline trimming cut 2 bases from V and 6 bases from J; bases unmatched to any gene: 9. The germline gives CDR1 SGHTA, CDR2 FQGNSA. The CDR3 is made up of 16 amino acids. The DNA for the CDR3 is TGTGCCAGCAGCTTATTGGGACAGAACAATGCCGGGGAGCTGTTTTTT. This translates into CASSLLGQNNAGELFF.